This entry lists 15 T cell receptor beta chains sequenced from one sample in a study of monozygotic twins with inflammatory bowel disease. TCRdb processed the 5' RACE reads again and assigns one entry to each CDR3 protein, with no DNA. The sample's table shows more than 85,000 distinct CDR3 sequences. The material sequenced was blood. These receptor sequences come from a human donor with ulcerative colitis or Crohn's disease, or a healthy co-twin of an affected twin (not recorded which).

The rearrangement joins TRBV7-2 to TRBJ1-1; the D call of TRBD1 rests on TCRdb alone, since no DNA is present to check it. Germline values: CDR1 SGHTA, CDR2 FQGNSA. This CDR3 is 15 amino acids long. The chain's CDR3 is CASSPGVGMNTEAFF.

The CDR3 is CASSLDRFGQYF. The V gene is TRBV11-2, the J gene TRBJ2-7. This CDR3 comprises 12 residues. The V gene's germline CDR1 is SGHAT and CDR2 FQNNGV.

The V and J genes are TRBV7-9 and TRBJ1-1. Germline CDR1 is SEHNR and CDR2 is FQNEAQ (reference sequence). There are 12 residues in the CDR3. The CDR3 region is CASSFGTRNAFF.

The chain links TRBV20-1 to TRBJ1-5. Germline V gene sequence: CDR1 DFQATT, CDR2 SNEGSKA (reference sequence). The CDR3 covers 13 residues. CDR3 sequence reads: CSALPVGNQPQHF.

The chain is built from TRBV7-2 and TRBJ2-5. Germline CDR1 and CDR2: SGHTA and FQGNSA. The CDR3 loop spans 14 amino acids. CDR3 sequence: CASSPMGVQETQYF.

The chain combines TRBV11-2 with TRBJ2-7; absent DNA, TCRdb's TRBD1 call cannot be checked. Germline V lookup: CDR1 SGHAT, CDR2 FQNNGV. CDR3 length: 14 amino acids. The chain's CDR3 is CASSQTGATYEQYF.

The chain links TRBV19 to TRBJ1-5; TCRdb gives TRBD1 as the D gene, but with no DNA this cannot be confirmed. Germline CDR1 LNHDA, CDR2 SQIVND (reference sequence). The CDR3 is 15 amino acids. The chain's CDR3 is CASSQQGSGNQPQHF.

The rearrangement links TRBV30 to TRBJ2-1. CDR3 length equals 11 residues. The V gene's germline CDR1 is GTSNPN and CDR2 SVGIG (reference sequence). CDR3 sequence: CAWGYYNEQFF.

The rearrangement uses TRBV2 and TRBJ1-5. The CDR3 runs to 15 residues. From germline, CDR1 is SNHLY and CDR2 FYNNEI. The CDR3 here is CASSPVRGSNQPQHF. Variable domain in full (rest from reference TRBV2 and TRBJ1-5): EPEVTQTPSHQVTQMGQEVILRCVPISNHLYFYWYRQILGQKVEFLVSFYNNEISEKSEIFDDQFSVERPDGSNFTLKIRSTKLEDSAMYFCASSPVRGSNQPQHFGDGTRLSIL.

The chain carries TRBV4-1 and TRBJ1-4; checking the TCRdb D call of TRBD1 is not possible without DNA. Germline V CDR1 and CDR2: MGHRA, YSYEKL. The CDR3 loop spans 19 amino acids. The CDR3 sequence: CASSQALTTGYATNEKLFF.

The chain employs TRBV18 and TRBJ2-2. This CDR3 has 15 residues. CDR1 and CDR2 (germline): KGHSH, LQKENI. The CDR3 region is CASSPWTGNTGELFF.

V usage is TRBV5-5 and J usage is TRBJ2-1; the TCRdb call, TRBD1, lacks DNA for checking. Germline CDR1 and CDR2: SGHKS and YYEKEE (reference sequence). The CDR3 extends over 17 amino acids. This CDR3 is CASSFRDSLSSYNEQFF. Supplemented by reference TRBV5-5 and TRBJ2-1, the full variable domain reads DAGVTQSPTHLIKTRGQQVTLRCSPISGHKSVSWYQQVLGQGPQFIFQYYEKEERGRGNFPDRFSARQFPNYSSELNVNALLLGDSALYLCASSFRDSLSSYNEQFFGPGTRLTVL.

The CDR3: CASSLTGAGNSPLHF. J is TRBJ1-6 and V is TRBV5-6; TCRdb's D call of TRBD1 is untestable without DNA. The CDR3 is 15 amino acids. Germline CDR1 is SGHDT and CDR2 is YYEEEE.

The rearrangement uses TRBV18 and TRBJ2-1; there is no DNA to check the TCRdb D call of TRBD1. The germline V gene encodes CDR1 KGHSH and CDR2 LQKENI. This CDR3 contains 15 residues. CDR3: CASSPLPGGRNEQFF. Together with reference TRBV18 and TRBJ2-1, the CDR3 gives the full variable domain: NAGVMQNPRHLVRRRGQEARLRCSPMKGHSHVYWYRQLPEEGLKFMVYLQKENIIDESGMPKERFSAEFPKEGPSILRIQQVVRGDSAAYFCASSPLPGGRNEQFFGPGTRLTVL.

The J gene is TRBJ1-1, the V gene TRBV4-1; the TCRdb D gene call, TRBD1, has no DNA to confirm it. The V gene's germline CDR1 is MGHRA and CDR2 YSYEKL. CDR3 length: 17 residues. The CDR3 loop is CASSQDSPPRGPPEAFF.